Following are 28 T cell receptor beta chains from one sample sequenced in a study of T cells in severe cutaneous drug reactions (dated by TCRdb to 2018 to 2020). The data were produced on an Illumina MiSeq. Library preparation used the iRepertoire multiplex PCR system with TCR subtype-specific primers for both bulk and single-cell sequencing. Each entry corresponds to one CDR3 protein sequence from reads that TCRdb reprocessed, and DNA is not given. This specimen's table enumerates 2,200 or so distinct CDR3 sequences. Clones ranked in the top ten supply 20% of the sample. The donors whose samples were sequenced had carbamazepine-induced Stevens-Johnson syndrome or toxic epidermal necrolysis (CBZ-SJS/TEN). Sequencing was performed on PBMCs. The source of these receptors is a human donor with Stevens-Johnson syndrome, a severe cutaneous drug reaction.

This clonotype ranks as medium-sized in terms of frequency. J is TRBJ1-6 and V is TRBV18. The germline gives CDR1 KGHSH, CDR2 LQKENI. The length of the CDR3 is 11 residues. The CDR3: CASSENSPLHF. Using reference TRBV18 and TRBJ1-6 for the parts outside the CDR3, the full variable domain is NAGVMQNPRHLVRRRGQEARLRCSPMKGHSHVYWYRQLPEEGLKFMVYLQKENIIDESGMPKERFSAEFPKEGPSILRIQQVVRGDSAAYFCASSENSPLHFGNGTRLTVT.

By frequency, this clonotype registers medium-sized. The chain couples TRBV5-1 to TRBJ2-5; the TCRdb call, TRBD1, lacks DNA for checking. In germline, CDR1 is SGHRS, CDR2 YFSETQ. The CDR3 contains 14 residues. This CDR3 is CASSLDGGGETQYF. The whole variable domain, filled in from reference TRBV5-1 and TRBJ2-5, reads KAGVTQTPRYLIKTRGQQVTLSCSPISGHRSVSWYQQTPGQGLQFLFEYFSETQRNKGNFPGRFSGRQFSNSRSEMNVSTLELGDSALYLCASSLDGGGETQYFGPGTRLLVL.

CDR3 amino acids: CASSYRSAGLTDTDTQYF. This sequence joins TRBV6-5 and TRBJ2-3; TCRdb gives TRBD2 as the D gene, but with no DNA this cannot be confirmed. The germline CDR1 and CDR2 sequences are MNHEY and SVGAGI. CDR3 length: 18 residues.

This chain links TRBV7-9 with TRBJ2-7. This CDR3 has 15 residues. Germline assignment: CDR1 SEHNR and CDR2 FQNEAQ (reference sequence). The CDR3 loop reads CASSFGLRGLYEQYF.

The chain joins TRBV20-1 to TRBJ1-2; TCRdb reports TRBD1, a call that lacks DNA to check it against. This CDR3 is 15 amino acids long. Per germline, CDR1 DFQATT and CDR2 SNEGSKA (reference sequence). This CDR3 reads CSASAPGQGRYGYTF.

In terms of frequency, this clonotype is medium-sized. V gene TRBV11-3 combines with J gene TRBJ2-3; without DNA, the TCRdb call of TRBD2 cannot be checked. Germline values: CDR1 SGHNT, CDR2 YENEEA. The CDR3 is 17 amino acids. CDR3 in amino acids: CASSLGVAGELTDTQYF.

This clonotype is medium-sized by frequency. The chain has TRBV4-2 and TRBJ2-7; TCRdb calls TRBD2, which cannot be checked without DNA. The germline V gene encodes CDR1 LGHNA and CDR2 YNFKEQ. This CDR3 has 14 amino acids. The CDR3 reads CASSQVTRIYEQYF.

By frequency, this clonotype registers medium-sized (0.01 to 0.1%). V usage is TRBV4-3 and J usage is TRBJ2-1. CDR3 size: 15 residues. Germline V gene lookup returns CDR1 LGHNA and CDR2 YSLEER. CDR3 protein: CASSQSWSSYNEQFF.

This clonotype ranks as medium-sized (0.01 to 0.1%) in terms of frequency. The chain carries TRBV4-1 and TRBJ2-3; TCRdb gives TRBD2 as the D gene, but with no DNA this cannot be confirmed. CDR3 size: 15 residues. CDR1 is MGHRA, CDR2 YSYEKL, per germline. This chain's CDR3 is CASSHLAGGSDTQYF.

The chain is built from TRBV27 and TRBJ1-4. This CDR3 contains 14 residues. Germline loops: CDR1 MNHEY, CDR2 SMNVEV (reference sequence). The CDR3 loop reads CASRGYATNEKLFF.

This clonotype is deemed medium-sized by its frequency. The rearrangement links TRBV7-3 to TRBJ2-5; TCRdb calls TRBD1, which cannot be checked without DNA. The germline gives CDR1 SGHTA, CDR2 FQGTGA. CDR3 size: 15 residues. The CDR3: CASSFSRDRVETQYF.

This clonotype is medium-sized by frequency. The chain has TRBV3-1 and TRBJ2-7; TCRdb's assignment of TRBD2 cannot be checked, as there is no DNA. Per germline, CDR1 LGHDT and CDR2 YNNKEL (reference sequence). CDR3 length equals 18 residues. The CDR3 reads CASSPFQLSGGSSYEQYF.

By frequency, this clonotype registers medium-sized. V gene TRBV27 combines with J gene TRBJ2-7; the D gene TCRdb calls, TRBD1, cannot be checked with no DNA. The CDR3 extends over 12 amino acids. The germline V gene encodes CDR1 MNHEY and CDR2 SMNVEV (reference sequence). CDR3 sequence: CASKQGLNEQYF.

The gene calls are TRBV5-1 and TRBJ2-2; lacking DNA, the TRBD1 call made by TCRdb goes unchecked. This CDR3 contains 15 residues. Germline V gene sequence: CDR1 SGHRS, CDR2 YFSETQ. The chain's CDR3 is CASRDGGGSTGELFF.

By frequency, this clonotype is medium-sized. The chain uses TRBV12-3 or TRBV12-4 and TRBJ1-3. This CDR3 contains 14 residues. The CDR3 sequence is CATEGTLSGNTIYF.

This clonotype is classed as medium-sized by frequency. The chain recombines TRBV4-1 with TRBJ2-3; the TCRdb call, TRBD2, lacks DNA for checking. Germline lookup yields CDR1 MGHRA and CDR2 YSYEKL. This CDR3 contains 15 residues. CDR3 region: CASMMVAWATDTQYF.

This clonotype is called large based on its frequency. This chain joins TRBV6-1 and TRBJ1-5. The CDR3 extends over 17 amino acids. Looked up from germline, CDR1 is MNHNS and CDR2 is SASEGT. CDR3 region: CATAPSGSYLSNQPQHF.

This clonotype registers large by frequency. CDR3 residues: CATSRGQGLREKLFF. This sequence joins TRBV15 and TRBJ1-4; lacking DNA, the TRBD1 call made by TCRdb goes unchecked. The CDR3 sequence is 15 residues long. Germline V CDR1 and CDR2: LNHNV, YYDKDF (reference sequence).

The chain recombines TRBV20-1 with TRBJ1-1. The CDR3 runs to 14 residues. Germline CDR1 and CDR2: DFQATT and SNEGSKA (reference sequence). CDR3 in amino acids: CSARTTNGNTEAFF.

The chain has TRBV9 and TRBJ2-3; the TRBD1 assignment by TCRdb is unverifiable without DNA. The CDR3 contains 14 residues. Germline values: CDR1 SGDLS, CDR2 YYNGEE. The chain's CDR3 is CASSIRGEADTQYF.

The rearrangement links TRBV5-6 to TRBJ2-3; TCRdb returns TRBD2, unconfirmable since there is no DNA. The CDR3 runs to 14 residues. Germline loops: CDR1 SGHDT, CDR2 YYEEEE. The CDR3 protein is CASSSIGTSLPQYF.

Considering frequency, this clonotype is medium-sized. The CDR3 is CASSRYNSGSFTYEQYF. The V gene is TRBV2, the J gene TRBJ2-7; TCRdb calls TRBD2, which cannot be checked without DNA. There are 17 residues in the CDR3. The V gene's germline CDR1 is SNHLY and CDR2 FYNNEI.

This chain connects TRBV7-2 to TRBJ2-7; TCRdb's D call, TRBD2, is unchecked because there is no DNA. The CDR3 loop spans 13 amino acids. Per germline, CDR1 SGHTA and CDR2 FQGNSA. CDR3 loop: CASMIAGGPEQYF. The full variable domain, completed using reference TRBV7-2 and TRBJ2-7, is GAGVSQSPSNKVTEKGKDVELRCDPISGHTALYWYRQSLGQGLEFLIYFQGNSAPDKSGLPSDRFSAERTGGSVSTLTIQRTQQEDSAVYLCASMIAGGPEQYFGPGTRLTVT.

According to its frequency, this clonotype is medium-sized. This chain uses TRBV5-6 with TRBJ2-1; TCRdb names TRBD2, which stays unverified in the absence of DNA. CDR1 and CDR2 from the germline V gene are SGHDT and YYEEEE. There are 12 residues in the CDR3. CDR3 sequence: CASQGGYNEQFF.

This clonotype is classed as large by frequency. CDR3 loop: CASSWSNTEAFF. V usage is TRBV28 and J usage is TRBJ1-1. CDR3 length equals 12 residues. CDR1 and CDR2 from the germline V gene are MDHEN and SYDVKM.

The J gene is TRBJ2-1, the V gene TRBV13; TCRdb names TRBD2, which stays unverified in the absence of DNA. CDR1 is PRHDT and CDR2 is FYEKMQ in the germline V gene (reference sequence). CDR3 length: 15 amino acids. The CDR3 reads CASSAERESYNEQFF.

The rearrangement joins TRBV27 to TRBJ2-3; TCRdb designates TRBD2, a call that cannot be tested without DNA. The CDR3 consists of 16 residues. Germline V lookup: CDR1 MNHEY, CDR2 SMNVEV (reference sequence). CDR3 protein: CASSLSPASGVYTQYF.

The gene calls are TRBV6-5 and TRBJ2-1; checking the TCRdb D call of TRBD2 is not possible without DNA. The CDR3 is made up of 16 amino acids. Germline V gene data show CDR1 as MNHEY and CDR2 as SVGAGI. The CDR3 loop is CASSYSILAGGNEQFF.